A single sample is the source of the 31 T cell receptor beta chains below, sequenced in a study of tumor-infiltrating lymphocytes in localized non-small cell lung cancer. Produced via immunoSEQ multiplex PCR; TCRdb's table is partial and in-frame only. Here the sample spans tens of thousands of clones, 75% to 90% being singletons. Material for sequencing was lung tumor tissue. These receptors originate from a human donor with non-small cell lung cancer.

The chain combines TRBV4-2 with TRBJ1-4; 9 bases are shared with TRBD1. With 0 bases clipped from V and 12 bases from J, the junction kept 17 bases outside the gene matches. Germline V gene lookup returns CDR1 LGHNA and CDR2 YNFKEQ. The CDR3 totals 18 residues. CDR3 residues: CASSQELGTGRGSGELFF. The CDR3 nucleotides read TGTGCCAGCAGCCAAGAGTTGGGGACAGGGCGAGGGTCGGGAGAACTGTTTTTT.

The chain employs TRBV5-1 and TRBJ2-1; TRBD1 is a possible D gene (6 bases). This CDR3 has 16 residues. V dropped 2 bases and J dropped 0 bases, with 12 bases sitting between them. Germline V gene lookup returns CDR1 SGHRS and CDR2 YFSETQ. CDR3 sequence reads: CASSFGVGGSYNEQFF. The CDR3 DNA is TGCGCCAGCAGCTTCGGGGTAGGGGGCTCCTACAATGAGCAGTTCTTC.

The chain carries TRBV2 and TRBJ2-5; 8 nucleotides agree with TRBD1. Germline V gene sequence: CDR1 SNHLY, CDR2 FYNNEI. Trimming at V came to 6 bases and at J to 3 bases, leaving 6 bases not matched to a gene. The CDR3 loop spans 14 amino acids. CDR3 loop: CASRPGTGKETQYF. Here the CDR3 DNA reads TGTGCCAGCAGGCCCGGGACAGGAAAAGAGACCCAGTACTTC.

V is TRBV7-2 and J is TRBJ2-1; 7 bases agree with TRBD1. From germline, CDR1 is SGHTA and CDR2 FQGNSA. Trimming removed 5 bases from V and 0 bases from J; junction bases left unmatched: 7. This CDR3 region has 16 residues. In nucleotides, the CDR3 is TGTGCCAGCAGCCGGTTGGGGACAGTCTCCTACAATGAGCAGTTCTTC. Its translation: CASSRLGTVSYNEQFF.

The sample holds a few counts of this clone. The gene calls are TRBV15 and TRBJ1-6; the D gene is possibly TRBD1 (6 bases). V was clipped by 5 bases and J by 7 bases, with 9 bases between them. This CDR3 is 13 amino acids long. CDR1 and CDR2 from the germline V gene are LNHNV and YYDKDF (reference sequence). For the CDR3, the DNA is TGTGCCACCAGCCCTGACAGGAATTCACCCCTCCACTTT. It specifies CATSPDRNSPLHF.

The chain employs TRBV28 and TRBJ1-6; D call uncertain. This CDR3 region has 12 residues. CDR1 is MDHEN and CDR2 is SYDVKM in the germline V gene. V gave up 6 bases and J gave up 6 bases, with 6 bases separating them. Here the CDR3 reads CASRRSNSPLHF. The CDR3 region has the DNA TGTGCCAGCAGGCGGAGTAATTCACCCCTCCACTTT.

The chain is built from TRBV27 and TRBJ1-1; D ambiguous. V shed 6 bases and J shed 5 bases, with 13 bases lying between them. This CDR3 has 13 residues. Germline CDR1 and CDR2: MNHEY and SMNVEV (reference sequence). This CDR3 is CASRYESGTEAFF. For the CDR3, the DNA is TGTGCCAGCAGGTATGAATCCGGAACTGAAGCTTTCTTT.

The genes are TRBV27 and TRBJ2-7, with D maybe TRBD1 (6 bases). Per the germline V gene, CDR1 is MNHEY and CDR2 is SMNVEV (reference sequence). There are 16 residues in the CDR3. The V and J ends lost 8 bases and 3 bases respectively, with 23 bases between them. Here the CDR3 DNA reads TGTGCCAGCGCTACTAAGGGGACATTCCAGATCTACGAGCAGTACTTC. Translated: CASATKGTFQIYEQYF.

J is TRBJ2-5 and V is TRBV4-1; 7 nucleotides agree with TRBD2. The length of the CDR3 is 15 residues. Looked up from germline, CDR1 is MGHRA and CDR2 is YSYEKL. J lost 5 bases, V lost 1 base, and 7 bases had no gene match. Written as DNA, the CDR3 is TGCGCCAGCAGCCAAGGGGACGGGGGGTTGGAGACCCAGTACTTC. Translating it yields CASSQGDGGLETQYF.

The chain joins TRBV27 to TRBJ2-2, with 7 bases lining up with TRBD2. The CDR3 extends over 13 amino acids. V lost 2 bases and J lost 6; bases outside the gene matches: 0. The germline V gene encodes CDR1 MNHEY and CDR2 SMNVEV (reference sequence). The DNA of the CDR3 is TGTGCCAGCAGTTTACGGGAGGCCGGGGAGCTGTTTTTT. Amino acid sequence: CASSLREAGELFF.

The CDR3 region has the DNA TGTGCCTGGAGGTTAGGGGGATCGAACACCGGGGAGCTGTTTTTT. This gives the protein CAWRLGGSNTGELFF. The J gene is TRBJ2-2, the V gene TRBV30; TRBD1 might be the D (6 bases). CDR1 and CDR2 from the germline V gene are GTSNPN and SVGIG (reference sequence). The V gene lost 3 bases and the J gene lost 0 bases, with 11 bases spanning the gap. The length of the CDR3 is 15 residues.

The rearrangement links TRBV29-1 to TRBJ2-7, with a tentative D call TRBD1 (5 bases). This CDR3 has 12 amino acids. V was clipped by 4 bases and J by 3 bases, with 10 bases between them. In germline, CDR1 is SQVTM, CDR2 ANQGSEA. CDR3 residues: CSVVGHLYEQYF. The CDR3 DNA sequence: TGCAGCGTTGTAGGACACCTCTACGAGCAGTACTTC.

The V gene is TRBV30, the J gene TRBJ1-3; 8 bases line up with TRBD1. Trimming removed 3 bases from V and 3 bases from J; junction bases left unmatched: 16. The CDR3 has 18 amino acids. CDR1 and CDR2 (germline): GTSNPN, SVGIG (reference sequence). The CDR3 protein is CAWRRGTGNRGGGNTIYF. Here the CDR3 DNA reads TGTGCCTGGAGGAGGGGGACAGGCAACCGTGGGGGTGGAAACACCATATATTTT.

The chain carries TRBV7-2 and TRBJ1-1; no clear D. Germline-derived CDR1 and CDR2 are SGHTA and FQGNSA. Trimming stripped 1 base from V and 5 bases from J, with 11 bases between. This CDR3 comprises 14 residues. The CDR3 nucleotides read TGTGCCAGCAGCTTAGGCCCCACGGGGACTGAAGCTTTCTTT. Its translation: CASSLGPTGTEAFF.

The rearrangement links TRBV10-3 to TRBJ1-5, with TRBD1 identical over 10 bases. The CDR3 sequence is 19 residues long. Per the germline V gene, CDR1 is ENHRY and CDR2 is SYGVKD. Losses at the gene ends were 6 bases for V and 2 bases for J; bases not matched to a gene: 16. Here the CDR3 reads CAISLGDSGTGVRNQPQHF. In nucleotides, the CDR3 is TGTGCCATCAGCCTCGGGGATAGCGGGACAGGGGTTCGCAATCAGCCCCAGCATTTT.

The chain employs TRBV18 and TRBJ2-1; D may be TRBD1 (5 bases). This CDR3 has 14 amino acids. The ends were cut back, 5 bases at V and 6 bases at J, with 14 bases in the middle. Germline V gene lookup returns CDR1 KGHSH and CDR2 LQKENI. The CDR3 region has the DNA TGTGCCAGCTCATCTAGGGGCGCTTCCAATGAGCAGTTCTTC. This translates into CASSSRGASNEQFF.

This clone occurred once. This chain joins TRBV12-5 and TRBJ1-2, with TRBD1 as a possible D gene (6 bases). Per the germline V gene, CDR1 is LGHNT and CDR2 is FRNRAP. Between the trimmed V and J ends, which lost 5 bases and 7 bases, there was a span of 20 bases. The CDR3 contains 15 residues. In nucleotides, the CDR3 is TGTGCTAGTGGTCGAGGACAGATCCACGGGGGTGGCTACACCTTC. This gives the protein CASGRGQIHGGGYTF.

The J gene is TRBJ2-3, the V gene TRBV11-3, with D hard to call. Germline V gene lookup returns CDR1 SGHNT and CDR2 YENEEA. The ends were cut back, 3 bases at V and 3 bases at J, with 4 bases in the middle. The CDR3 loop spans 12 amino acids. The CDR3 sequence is CASSFGTDTQYF. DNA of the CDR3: TGTGCCAGCAGCTTCGGGACAGATACGCAGTATTTT.

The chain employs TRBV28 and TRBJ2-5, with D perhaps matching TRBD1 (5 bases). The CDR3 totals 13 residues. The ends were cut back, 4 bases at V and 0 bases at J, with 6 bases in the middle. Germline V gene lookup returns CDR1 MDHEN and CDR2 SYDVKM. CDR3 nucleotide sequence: TGTGCCAGCAGTTCAGGGTACCAAGAGACCCAGTACTTC. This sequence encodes CASSSGYQETQYF.

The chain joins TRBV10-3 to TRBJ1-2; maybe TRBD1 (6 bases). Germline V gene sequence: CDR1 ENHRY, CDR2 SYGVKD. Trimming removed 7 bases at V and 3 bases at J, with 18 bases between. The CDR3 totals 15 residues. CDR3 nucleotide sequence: TGTGCCATCACCGAGGGGGGAGGGCGGTACTATGGCTACACCTTC. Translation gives CAITEGGGRYYGYTF.

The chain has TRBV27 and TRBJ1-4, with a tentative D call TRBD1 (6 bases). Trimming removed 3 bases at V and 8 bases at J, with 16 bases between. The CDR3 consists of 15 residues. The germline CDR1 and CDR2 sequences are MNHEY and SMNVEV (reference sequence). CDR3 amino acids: CASSFGGAQGEKLFF. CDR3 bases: TGTGCCAGCAGTTTTGGGGGGGCGCAAGGGGAAAAACTGTTTTTT.

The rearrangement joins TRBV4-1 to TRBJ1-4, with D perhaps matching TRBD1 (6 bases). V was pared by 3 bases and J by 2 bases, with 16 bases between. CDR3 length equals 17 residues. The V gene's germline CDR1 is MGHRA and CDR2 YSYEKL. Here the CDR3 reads CASSQAPRGGTNEKLFF. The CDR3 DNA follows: TGCGCCAGCAGCCAGGCCCCGAGGGGGGGCACTAATGAAAAACTGTTTTTT.

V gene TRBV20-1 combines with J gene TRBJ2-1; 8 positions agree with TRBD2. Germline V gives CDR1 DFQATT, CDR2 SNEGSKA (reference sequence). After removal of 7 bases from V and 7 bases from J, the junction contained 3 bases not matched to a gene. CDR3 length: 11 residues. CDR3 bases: TGCAGTGGACTAGCGAGAAATGAGCAGTTCTTC. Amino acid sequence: CSGLARNEQFF.

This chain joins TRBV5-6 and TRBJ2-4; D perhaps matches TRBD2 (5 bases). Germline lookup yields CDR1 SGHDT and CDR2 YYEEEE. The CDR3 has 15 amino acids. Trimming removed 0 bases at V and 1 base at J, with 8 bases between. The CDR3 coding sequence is TGTGCCAGCAGCTTGGGGCGAGGGGCCAAAAACATTCAGTACTTC. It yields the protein CASSLGRGAKNIQYF.

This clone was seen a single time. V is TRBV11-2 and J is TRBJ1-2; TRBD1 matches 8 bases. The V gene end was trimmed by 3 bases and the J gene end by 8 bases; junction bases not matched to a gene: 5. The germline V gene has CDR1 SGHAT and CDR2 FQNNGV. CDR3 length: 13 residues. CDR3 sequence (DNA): TGTGCCAGCAGCTTCCAGGGGGCAAAGGGCTACACCTTC. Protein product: CASSFQGAKGYTF.

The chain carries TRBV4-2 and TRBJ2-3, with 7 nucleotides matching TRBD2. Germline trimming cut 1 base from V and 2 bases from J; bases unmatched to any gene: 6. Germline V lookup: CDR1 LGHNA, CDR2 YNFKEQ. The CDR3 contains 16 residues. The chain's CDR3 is CASSQGDYGITDTQYF. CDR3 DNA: TGTGCCAGCAGCCAAGGGGACTACGGAATCACAGATACGCAGTATTTT.

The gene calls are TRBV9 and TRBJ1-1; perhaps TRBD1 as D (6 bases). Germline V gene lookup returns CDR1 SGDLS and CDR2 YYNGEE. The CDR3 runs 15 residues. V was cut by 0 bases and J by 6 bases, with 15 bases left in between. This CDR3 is CASSVGAGEGAEAFF. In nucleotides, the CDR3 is TGTGCCAGCAGCGTAGGAGCAGGGGAGGGTGCTGAAGCTTTCTTT.

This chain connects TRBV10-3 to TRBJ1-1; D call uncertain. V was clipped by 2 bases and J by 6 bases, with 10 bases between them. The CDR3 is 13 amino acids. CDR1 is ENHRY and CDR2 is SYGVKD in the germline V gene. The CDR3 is CAISEGPYSEAFF. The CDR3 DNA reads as TGTGCCATCAGTGAGGGACCTTATTCTGAAGCTTTCTTT.

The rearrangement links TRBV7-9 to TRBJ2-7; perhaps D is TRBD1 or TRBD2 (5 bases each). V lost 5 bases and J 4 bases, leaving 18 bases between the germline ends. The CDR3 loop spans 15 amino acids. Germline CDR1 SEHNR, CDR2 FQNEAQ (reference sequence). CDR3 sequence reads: CASSQIMGERYEQYF. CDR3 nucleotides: TGTGCCAGCAGCCAGATTATGGGGGAGCGATACGAGCAGTACTTC. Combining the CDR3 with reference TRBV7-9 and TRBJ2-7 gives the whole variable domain DTGVSQNPRHKITKRGQNVTFRCDPISEHNRLYWYRQTLGQGPEFLTYFQNEAQLEKSRLLSDRFSAERPKGSFSTLEIQRTEQGDSAMYLCASSQIMGERYEQYFGPGTRLTVT.

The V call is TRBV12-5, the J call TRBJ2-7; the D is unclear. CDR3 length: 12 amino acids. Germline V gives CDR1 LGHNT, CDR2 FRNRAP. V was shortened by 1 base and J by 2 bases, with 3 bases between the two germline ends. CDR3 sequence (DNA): TGTGCTAGTGGTTTGGGTACCTACGAGCAGTACTTC. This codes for CASGLGTYEQYF.

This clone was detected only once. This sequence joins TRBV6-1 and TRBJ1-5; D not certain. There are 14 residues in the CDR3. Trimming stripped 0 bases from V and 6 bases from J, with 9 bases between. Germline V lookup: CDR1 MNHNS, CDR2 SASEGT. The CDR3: CASSEAWVGQPQHF. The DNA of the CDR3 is TGTGCCAGCAGTGAAGCCTGGGTGGGTCAGCCCCAGCATTTT.